One and the same sample provided the 27 T cell receptor beta chains below, sequenced in a study of Graves' ophthalmopathy and Graves' hyperthyroidism. Amplification targeted the TCR beta CDR3 regions, with RNA transcripts as the source material. The first round was an RT-PCR with HTBI primers, and the second round was a multiplex PCR. Each CDR3 protein is one row after TCRdb ran MiXCR on the multiplex PCR reads. The data show hundreds of thousands of distinct CDR3 sequences, around 21% seen once. Sample: peripheral blood. Receptors were obtained from a woman aged 18-29 years with stable Graves' hyperthyroidism.

This clonotype has at least ten counts. The chain is built from TRBV12-3 or TRBV12-4 and TRBJ1-1, with D maybe TRBD1 (5 bases). The CDR3 has 12 residues. Trimming left V 5 bases short and J 10 bases short, with 14 bases between. The CDR3 loop reads CASSARDLGAFF. As DNA, the CDR3 is TGTGCCAGCAGTGCGAGGGACCTAGGAGCTTTCTTT.

This clonotype was observed many times. V usage is TRBV12-3 or TRBV12-4 and J usage is TRBJ2-5, with 7 bases matching TRBD2. This CDR3 region has 13 residues. The ends lost 5 bases at V and 4 bases at J; junction bases unmatched: 4. The CDR3 sequence: CASSQLARETQYF. CDR3 nucleotide sequence: TGTGCCAGCAGTCAACTAGCGCGAGAGACCCAGTACTTC.

Many counts were recorded for this clonotype. The chain links TRBV28 to TRBJ2-7; the match to TRBD1 covers 9 bases. With 6 bases clipped from V and 3 bases from J, the junction kept 6 bases outside the gene matches. CDR1 is MDHEN, CDR2 SYDVKM, per germline. The CDR3 runs 14 residues. The CDR3 region has the DNA TGTGCCAGCAGAGGCGGGACAGGGTTCTACGAGCAGTACTTC. Protein sequence: CASRGGTGFYEQYF.

The genes are TRBV11-2 and TRBJ2-7; a possible D gene is TRBD2 (6 bases). Trimming took off 5 bases at V and 3 bases at J, with 14 bases between the two ends. The germline gives CDR1 SGHAT, CDR2 FQNNGV. This CDR3 has 14 amino acids. This CDR3 reads CASSQASGDYEQYF. CDR3 DNA: TGTGCCAGCAGCCAAGCGTCGGGGGACTACGAGCAGTACTTC.

The V call is TRBV19, the J call TRBJ2-5; 10 bases agree with TRBD1. This CDR3 comprises 14 residues. V lost 5 bases, J lost 4 bases, and 4 bases stayed unmatched. The germline CDR1 and CDR2 sequences are LNHDA and SQIVND (reference sequence). The CDR3 reads CASSDRGLRETQYF. DNA for the CDR3: TGTGCCAGTAGTGACAGGGGGCTGAGAGAGACCCAGTACTTC.

This clonotype turned up a few times. The V and J genes are TRBV18 and TRBJ2-5; 7 positions match TRBD1. The CDR3 is 15 amino acids. V lost 0 bases and J lost 2; bases outside the gene matches: 3. Germline assignment: CDR1 KGHSH and CDR2 LQKENI. The CDR3 is CASSPPGTVQETQYF. Here the CDR3 DNA reads TGTGCCAGCTCACCACCGGGGACAGTTCAAGAGACCCAGTACTTC.

Many counts were recorded for this clonotype. This chain links TRBV7-3 with TRBJ2-7, with D possibly matching TRBD2 (6 bases). The CDR3 spans 14 residues. Trimming took 5 bases from V and 6 from J, leaving 17 bases between them. Germline V lookup: CDR1 SGHTA, CDR2 FQGTGA. This chain's CDR3 is CASSPGRGPGEQYF. CDR3 nucleotides: TGTGCCAGCAGCCCTGGGCGGGGTCCGGGCGAGCAGTACTTC. The full variable domain, its missing parts supplied by reference TRBV7-3 and TRBJ2-7, is GAGVSQTPSNKVTEKGKYVELRCDPISGHTALYWYRQSLGQGPEFLIYFQGTGAADDSGLPNDRFFAVRPEGSVSTLKIQRTERGDSAVYLCASSPGRGPGEQYFGPGTRLTVT.

This clonotype was seen many times. J is TRBJ1-2 and V is TRBV6-5; D not certain. Trimming took off 2 bases at V and 3 bases at J, with 7 bases between the two ends. The CDR3 extends over 13 amino acids. Germline CDR1 and CDR2: MNHEY and SVGAGI. CDR3 residues: CASSYRTDYGYTF. The CDR3 DNA sequence: TGTGCCAGCAGTTACCGGACTGACTATGGCTACACCTTC.

This clonotype showed up many times. This chain uses TRBV2 with TRBJ1-5; D gene uncertain. In germline, CDR1 is SNHLY, CDR2 FYNNEI. The CDR3 sequence is 14 residues long. Trimming took 7 bases from V and 0 from J, leaving 10 bases between them. This CDR3 reads CASTVRYSNQPQHF. The DNA of the CDR3 is TGTGCCAGCACGGTACGTTATAGCAATCAGCCCCAGCATTTT.

V is TRBV20-1 and J is TRBJ2-7, with a weak D call TRBD1 (6 bases). Germline CDR1 and CDR2: DFQATT and SNEGSKA (reference sequence). The CDR3 spans 12 residues. Trimming shortened V by 3 bases and J by 3 bases, and 9 bases separated the two germline ends. The CDR3 DNA reads as TGCAGTGCTAGTCCACAGGGCTACGAGCAGTACTTC. This translates into CSASPQGYEQYF.

This clonotype has a count of ten or more. The chain uses TRBV20-1 and TRBJ1-6; no firm D call. V gave up 0 bases and J gave up 6 bases, with 15 bases separating them. The CDR3 loop spans 16 amino acids. The germline gives CDR1 DFQATT, CDR2 SNEGSKA (reference sequence). In DNA form, the CDR3 reads TGCAGTGCTAGAGATTTAATCTGGGAAGCTAATTCACCCCTCCACTTT. Translated, it gives CSARDLIWEANSPLHF.

This clonotype occurred many times. V gene TRBV7-2 combines with J gene TRBJ1-1; D is unresolved. CDR3 length: 12 residues. Trimming cost V 5 bases and J 5 bases, with 9 bases left between them. Germline-derived CDR1 and CDR2 are SGHTA and FQGNSA. Written as DNA, the CDR3 is TGTGCCAGCAGCCGACAAAGGACTGAAGCTTTCTTT. Amino acid sequence: CASSRQRTEAFF.

At least ten counts were recorded for this clonotype. The V call is TRBV12-3 or TRBV12-4, the J call TRBJ2-2, with unresolved D. This CDR3 is built from 13 residues. V lost 6 bases to trimming and J lost 6 bases, with 11 bases between them. CDR3 sequence reads: CASRKQLAGELFF. The DNA for the CDR3 is TGTGCCAGCAGGAAACAGTTGGCCGGGGAGCTGTTTTTT.

This rearrangement joins TRBV24-1 to TRBJ1-1, with D perhaps TRBD1 (6 bases). Per germline, CDR1 KGHDR and CDR2 SFDVKD. Deletions cut 10 bases from V and 7 bases from J, with 12 bases between. The CDR3 covers 11 residues. The CDR3 nucleotides read TGTGCCACTCGAAGGGGGGATGAAGCTTTCTTT. Translated, it gives CATRRGDEAFF.

In its sample, this clonotype was seen many times. The chain combines TRBV4-3 with TRBJ2-5, with D tentatively TRBD1 (6 bases). The germline V gene encodes CDR1 LGHNA and CDR2 YSLEER. CDR3 length equals 15 residues. The V end lost 1 base, the J end lost 2 bases, and 11 bases lay between the germline ends. CDR3 protein: CASSQGDMRQETQYF. The CDR3 region has the DNA TGCGCCAGCAGCCAAGGGGACATGCGACAAGAGACCCAGTACTTC.

This clonotype has ten or more counts. CDR3 DNA sequence: TGTGCCAGCACTCCCACCGGGGCTGAAGCTTTCTTT. This encodes CASTPTGAEAFF. The V and J genes are TRBV2 and TRBJ1-1; D is undetermined. V gave up 7 bases and J gave up 6 bases, with 12 bases separating them. There are 12 residues in the CDR3. Germline V lookup: CDR1 SNHLY, CDR2 FYNNEI.

There are many counts of this clonotype. This chain uses TRBV6-1 with TRBJ2-7, with a weak D call TRBD1 (5 bases). There are 15 residues in the CDR3. Per the germline V gene, CDR1 is MNHNS and CDR2 is SASEGT. The V gene lost 4 bases and the J gene lost 4 bases, with 17 bases spanning the gap. CDR3 residues: CASSAKVRQGYEQYF. CDR3 nucleotides: TGTGCCAGCAGTGCCAAGGTGCGGCAGGGATACGAGCAGTACTTC.

This clonotype occurred many times. This chain connects TRBV12-3 or TRBV12-4 to TRBJ1-1; TRBD1 matches 8 bases. The junction had 2 bases not matched to a gene; V was cut back by 3 bases and J by 8 bases. This CDR3 has 12 residues. In DNA, the CDR3 is TGTGCCAGCAGTTTGAGGGACAGGGAAGCTTTCTTT. Translated: CASSLRDREAFF.

This clonotype has ten or more counts. The rearrangement joins TRBV6-5 to TRBJ2-2; no definite D call. Trimming stripped 0 bases from V and 7 bases from J, with 3 bases between. The CDR3 contains 12 residues. Germline V lookup: CDR1 MNHEY, CDR2 SVGAGI. The CDR3 DNA sequence: TGTGCCAGCAGTTACTCGTTCGGGGAGCTGTTTTTT. Translation: CASSYSFGELFF.

This clonotype was recorded many times. In DNA form, the CDR3 reads TGCGCCAGCAGTAGACCGGGAGCGTACAATCAGCCCCAGCATTTT. Translated, it gives CASSRPGAYNQPQHF. The rearrangement uses TRBV4-1 and TRBJ1-5; no clear D. The V end lost 6 bases, the J end lost 3 bases, and 15 bases lay between the germline ends. This CDR3 has 15 amino acids. CDR1 is MGHRA, CDR2 YSYEKL, per germline.

About this clonotype: Given a much more abundant clone one base away, this may be a read error. The V and J genes are TRBV19 and TRBJ1-6, with TRBD1 as a possible D gene (6 bases). In germline, CDR1 is LNHDA, CDR2 SQIVND (reference sequence). The CDR3 sequence is 12 residues long. The CDR3 loop is CATGRGNSALHF. For the CDR3, the DNA is TGTGCCACGGGCAGGGGTAATTCAGCCCTCCACTTT. The full variable domain, rest sourced from reference TRBV19 and TRBJ1-6, is DGGITQSPKYLFRKEGQNVTLSCEQNLNHDAMYWYRQDPGQGLRLIYYSQIVNDFQKGDIAEGYSVSREKKESFPLTVTSAQKNPTAFYLCATGRGNSALHFGNGTRLTVT.

This clonotype appeared many times. V usage is TRBV25-1 and J usage is TRBJ2-7, with 8 bases fitting TRBD2. The CDR3 covers 15 residues. After removal of 7 bases from V and 2 bases from J, the junction contained 10 bases not matched to a gene. Germline V gene data show CDR1 as MGHDK and CDR2 as SYGVNS. Here the CDR3 DNA reads TGTGCCAGCACTAGCTTGAGAGCGGGGGCCTACGAGCAGTACTTC. Its translation is CASTSLRAGAYEQYF.

This clonotype was detected ten times or more. The genes are TRBV27 and TRBJ2-5, with TRBD1 as a possible D gene (6 bases). The CDR3 sequence is 14 residues long. In germline, CDR1 is MNHEY, CDR2 SMNVEV (reference sequence). V lost 5 bases to trimming and J lost 5 bases, with 15 bases between them. This CDR3 is CASSTTGRYETQYF. CDR3 DNA: TGTGCCAGCAGTACGACAGGACGCTACGAGACCCAGTACTTC.

The chain recombines TRBV6-1 with TRBJ1-2; a possible D gene is TRBD1 (5 bases). The germline V gene has CDR1 MNHNS and CDR2 SASEGT. The CDR3 has 17 amino acids. V was trimmed by 2 bases and J by 1 base, leaving 17 bases between them. CDR3 nucleotide sequence: TGTGCCAGCAGTGAATTGACGGGCCTTGGGGGTAACTATGGCTACACCTTC. It encodes CASSELTGLGGNYGYTF.

About this clonotype itself: A much larger clonotype is one base distant, so this may be a read error. The conserved closing phenylalanine or tryptophan is absent in this CDR3, likely reflecting a read error. V is TRBV9 and J is TRBJ1-5; maybe TRBD1 (5 bases). Germline V gene lookup returns CDR1 SGDLS and CDR2 YYNGEE. There are 17 residues in the CDR3. The V end was cut by 4 bases, the J end by 3 bases, with 20 bases between. The CDR3 DNA follows: TGTGCCAGCAGCTTAATCAGGTGGGGGTTTAACAATCAGCCCCAGCATTTG. Translated: CASSLIRWGFNNQPQHL.

This clonotype was seen ten or more times. This chain joins TRBV10-2 and TRBJ2-7; 13 bases align to TRBD2. Germline CDR1 is WSHSY and CDR2 is SAAADI. This CDR3 region has 17 residues. The junction had 10 bases not matched to a gene; V was cut back by 5 bases and J by 3 bases. The CDR3 loop is CASSPGLAGRRGYEQYF. The CDR3 coding sequence is TGCGCCAGCAGTCCGGGACTAGCGGGAAGAAGAGGCTACGAGCAGTACTTC.

The rearrangement uses TRBV2 and TRBJ1-6, with TRBD1 as a possible D gene (6 bases). Trimming shortened V by 6 bases and J by 0 bases, and 9 bases separated the two germline ends. The CDR3 has 15 residues. From germline, CDR1 is SNHLY and CDR2 FYNNEI. The CDR3 is CASRRGSSYNSPLHF. CDR3 DNA sequence: TGTGCCAGCAGGAGGGGGAGCTCCTATAATTCACCCCTCCACTTT.